These 12 T cell receptor beta chains came from one sample sequenced in a study of technical replicates of blood from a handful of donors. Clones were sequenced by immunoSEQ multiplex PCR, and TCRdb holds only the in-frame ones, with some missing. The sample carries about 62,000 clones, about 87% recorded once. The material sequenced was PBMCs. All receptors come from a human donor in good health. Some clones in this sample may be carry-over from other donors' samples.

The chain combines TRBV4-1 with TRBJ1-4; D is unclear. Trimming left V 3 bases short and J 7 bases short, with 12 bases between. The length of the CDR3 is 14 residues. Looked up from germline, CDR1 is MGHRA and CDR2 is YSYEKL. The CDR3: CASSHPQQSEKLFF. CDR3 DNA: TGCGCCAGCAGCCACCCTCAACAGAGTGAAAAACTGTTTTTT.

This chain connects TRBV5-1 to TRBJ2-1; TRBD1 matches at 7 bases. This CDR3 region has 15 residues. The germline CDR1 and CDR2 sequences are SGHRS and YFSETQ. Trimming removed 4 bases from V and 6 bases from J; junction bases left unmatched: 10. CDR3: CASSPGQRTGNEQFF. The CDR3 DNA follows: TGCGCCAGCAGCCCGGGACAGCGGACTGGCAATGAGCAGTTCTTC.

This rearrangement joins TRBV19 to TRBJ1-5, with a tentative D call TRBD1 (5 bases). Germline V gene sequence: CDR1 LNHDA, CDR2 SQIVND (reference sequence). There are 14 residues in the CDR3. The V and J ends lost 8 bases and 2 bases respectively, with 13 bases between them. Here the CDR3 reads CASHLDSGNQPQHF. For the CDR3, the DNA is TGTGCCAGTCACCTCGACAGCGGCAATCAGCCCCAGCATTTT.

The rearrangement links TRBV18 to TRBJ1-1; D call uncertain. The germline V gene has CDR1 KGHSH and CDR2 LQKENI. V was cut by 3 bases and J by 0 bases, with 8 bases left in between. The CDR3 spans 14 residues. The CDR3 loop is CASSPSRMNTEAFF. DNA of the CDR3: TGTGCCAGCTCACCTTCCAGGATGAACACTGAAGCTTTCTTT.

In DNA form, the CDR3 reads TGTGCCAGTAGTATAGGAACTAGCCACGGGGAGCTGTTTTTT. This translates into CASSIGTSHGELFF. This rearrangement joins TRBV19 to TRBJ2-2, with a possible D match to TRBD2 (6 bases). The V and J ends lost 1 base and 7 bases respectively, with 10 bases between them. From germline, CDR1 is LNHDA and CDR2 SQIVND (reference sequence). The CDR3 totals 14 residues.

The rearrangement links TRBV7-3 to TRBJ2-3; no reliable D call. V was clipped by 3 bases and J by 0 bases, with 4 bases between them. Looked up from germline, CDR1 is SGHTA and CDR2 is FQGTGA. The CDR3 consists of 13 residues. The CDR3 sequence is CASSLYSTDTQYF. CDR3 nucleotides: TGTGCCAGCAGCTTGTATAGCACAGATACGCAGTATTTT.

J is TRBJ2-3 and V is TRBV7-2; D not certain. This CDR3 has 12 residues. V lost 3 bases, J lost 3 bases, and 4 bases lay in between. From germline, CDR1 is SGHTA and CDR2 FQGNSA. The CDR3 DNA sequence: TGTGCCAGCAGCTTGCAGACAGATACGCAGTATTTT. Protein: CASSLQTDTQYF.

The rearrangement links TRBV5-4 to TRBJ2-5, with 12 nucleotides matching TRBD2. Germline V CDR1 and CDR2: SGHNT, YYREEE (reference sequence). The V gene end was trimmed by 0 bases and the J gene end by 5 bases; junction bases not matched to a gene: 8. CDR3 length equals 17 residues. CDR3 protein: CASSLGASGGAWETQYF. The CDR3 region has the DNA TGTGCCAGCAGCTTGGGGGCTAGCGGGGGGGCCTGGGAGACCCAGTACTTC.

This clone was seen only once. The chain has TRBV5-5 and TRBJ2-7, with 9 bases aligning to TRBD1. Germline trimming cut 2 bases from V and 4 bases from J; bases unmatched to any gene: 4. This CDR3 spans 14 amino acids. CDR1 SGHKS and CDR2 YYEKEE come from the germline V gene (reference sequence). CDR3 amino acids: CASSLGTGKYEQYF. The CDR3 region has the DNA TGTGCCAGCAGCTTAGGGACAGGGAAATACGAGCAGTACTTC. Full variable domain (remainder filled in from reference TRBV5-5 and TRBJ2-7): DAGVTQSPTHLIKTRGQQVTLRCSPISGHKSVSWYQQVLGQGPQFIFQYYEKEERGRGNFPDRFSARQFPNYSSELNVNALLLGDSALYLCASSLGTGKYEQYFGPGTRLTVT.

V usage is TRBV5-4 and J usage is TRBJ2-3; D remains ambiguous. Germline values: CDR1 SGHNT, CDR2 YYREEE (reference sequence). Trimming took 0 bases from V and 0 from J, leaving 2 bases between them. The CDR3 is made up of 13 amino acids. CDR3 sequence reads: CASSLVSTDTQYF. DNA of the CDR3: TGTGCCAGCAGCTTGGTAAGCACAGATACGCAGTATTTT.

The chain employs TRBV5-1 and TRBJ2-3, with 8 bases identical to TRBD2. CDR1 is SGHRS, CDR2 YFSETQ, per germline. V dropped 0 bases and J dropped 1; count of bases not matched to a gene: 4. The length of the CDR3 is 16 residues. This CDR3 is CASSLAPAGGTDTQYF. The CDR3 DNA sequence: TGCGCCAGCAGCTTGGCCCCAGCGGGAGGCACAGATACGCAGTATTTT.

Only one count was recorded for this clone. The genes are TRBV29-1 and TRBJ2-1, with 12 bases matching TRBD2. The CDR3 length is 13 residues. Unmatched junction bases numbered 4, after V lost 4 bases and J lost 9 bases. Germline CDR1 SQVTM, CDR2 ANQGSEA. The chain's CDR3 is CSVVPTSGGEQFF. The CDR3 DNA reads as TGCAGCGTTGTCCCGACTAGCGGGGGTGAGCAGTTCTTC.